The 27 T cell receptor beta chains given below trace back to one sample, sequenced in a study of blood T cell repertoires in COVID-19. Clones were read by immunoSEQ multiplex PCR, and TCRdb kept only the in-frame ones, dropping some. The table lists hundreds of thousands of clones, 86% of them singletons. Sequencing was carried out using peripheral blood. The receptor set was obtained from a woman of 80 years or more with COVID-19, enrolled during active disease.

This clone was detected only a few times. The J gene is TRBJ2-2, the V gene TRBV10-1; 8 bases match TRBD1. Germline V gene data show CDR1 as WNHNN and CDR2 as SYGVQD (reference sequence). This CDR3 region has 15 residues. J lost 7 bases, V lost 2 bases, and 6 bases had no gene match. The CDR3 DNA reads TGCGCCAGCAGTGAGACAGGACAGGGCATCGGGGAGCTGTTTTTT. Residues: CASSETGQGIGELFF.

This clone was observed a handful of times. The gene calls are TRBV28 and TRBJ1-4; 7 nucleotides agree with TRBD1. This CDR3 contains 16 residues. J lost 4 bases, V lost 2 bases, and 7 bases had no gene match. Germline loops: CDR1 MDHEN, CDR2 SYDVKM. CDR3 coding DNA: TGTGCCAGCAGTTTAGTTTCAGGGGGTATTAATGAAAAACTGTTTTTT. Encoded protein: CASSLVSGGINEKLFF.

The V gene is TRBV27, the J gene TRBJ2-7, with D perhaps matching TRBD2 (5 bases). CDR1 is MNHEY, CDR2 SMNVEV, per germline (reference sequence). The CDR3 consists of 13 residues. Trimming removed 5 bases from V and 6 bases from J, with 14 bases in between. The CDR3 sequence: CASSPGLIGEQYF. DNA of the CDR3: TGTGCCAGCAGTCCTGGACTGATTGGCGAGCAGTACTTC.

The chain is built from TRBV3-1 (or the pseudogene TRBV3-2) and TRBJ2-3, with 8 bases fitting TRBD1. There are 15 residues in the CDR3. V dropped 4 bases and J dropped 2; count of bases not matched to a gene: 5. CDR1 and CDR2 from the germline V gene are LGHDT and YNNKEL (reference sequence). CDR3 sequence reads: CASSPGTGITDTQYF. CDR3 DNA sequence: TGTGCCAGCAGCCCCGGGACAGGTATCACAGATACGCAGTATTTT.

This rearrangement joins TRBV11-2 to TRBJ2-7; 7 positions match TRBD1. CDR3 length: 13 residues. Germline V gives CDR1 SGHAT, CDR2 FQNNGV. With 5 bases clipped from V and 5 bases from J, the junction kept 6 bases outside the gene matches. CDR3 loop: CASSKSTGNEQYV. CDR3 DNA sequence: TGTGCCAGCAGCAAATCGACAGGGAACGAGCAGTACGTC.

The chain carries TRBV5-1 and TRBJ1-3; D gene uncertain. CDR1 is SGHRS and CDR2 is YFSETQ in the germline V gene. Trimming removed 0 bases at V and 0 bases at J, with 13 bases between. The CDR3 runs 17 residues. DNA for the CDR3: TGCGCCAGCAGCTTGGGACCCCTAGGTAGCTCTGGAAACACCATATATTTT. The encoded protein is CASSLGPLGSSGNTIYF.

The chain carries TRBV3-1 (or the pseudogene TRBV3-2) and TRBJ2-3; TRBD2 matches 9 bases. The CDR3 extends over 18 amino acids. Germline loops: CDR1 LGHDT, CDR2 YNNKEL (reference sequence). The junction had 11 bases not matched to a gene; V was cut back by 4 bases and J by 0 bases. The CDR3 loop is CASSPMGGGAHSTDTQYF. CDR3 coding DNA: TGTGCCAGCAGCCCGATGGGCGGGGGGGCTCATAGCACAGATACGCAGTATTTT.

In its sample, this clone was seen a few times. The chain is built from TRBV30 and TRBJ1-2, with D possibly being TRBD1 (5 bases). The CDR3 spans 13 residues. Germline values: CDR1 GTSNPN, CDR2 SVGIG (reference sequence). Trimming cost V 0 bases and J 3 bases, with 8 bases left between them. This chain's CDR3 is CAWSVSRDYGYTF. CDR3 coding DNA: TGTGCCTGGAGTGTAAGCAGGGACTATGGCTACACCTTC. The full variable domain, in which reference TRBV30 and TRBJ1-2 provide the parts outside the CDR3, is SQTIHQWPATLVQPVGSPLSLECTVEGTSNPNLYWYRQAAGRGLQLLFYSVGIGQISSEVPQNLSASRPQDRQFILSSKKLLLSDSGFYLCAWSVSRDYGYTFGSGTRLTVV.

This rearrangement joins TRBV28 to TRBJ1-4, with TRBD1 matching 9 bases. The CDR3 is 16 residues long. J gave up 11 bases and V 4 bases, and 14 bases lay outside the gene matches. Germline V gives CDR1 MDHEN, CDR2 SYDVKM. The CDR3 region is CASSSPKQGAVGKLFF. The CDR3 region has the DNA TGTGCCAGCAGTTCTCCAAAACAGGGGGCGGTTGGGAAACTGTTTTTT.

V and J are TRBV29-1 and TRBJ1-2; the D gene is possibly TRBD1 (6 bases). Trimming pared 0 bases from V and 6 bases from J, leaving 14 bases between. CDR3 length equals 14 residues. The germline gives CDR1 SQVTM, CDR2 ANQGSEA. CDR3 loop: CSVEDPSRGHGYTF. CDR3 DNA sequence: TGCAGCGTTGAAGATCCGAGCAGGGGACATGGCTACACCTTC.

In its sample, this clone was seen once. At one end the junction does not follow the germline gene, possibly because of a read error. The rearrangement uses TRBV5-8 and TRBJ1-3; D is undetermined. Germline lookup yields CDR1 SGHTS and CDR2 YDEGEE. This CDR3 has 8 residues. The DNA for the CDR3 is TGTGCCAGCAGCCCTACCCGTTTT. Translating gives CASSPTRF.

J is TRBJ2-5 and V is TRBV11-3; TRBD2 might be the D (6 bases). From germline, CDR1 is SGHNT and CDR2 YENEEA. Trimming removed 0 bases at V and 4 bases at J, with 12 bases between. CDR3 length: 15 amino acids. CDR3 sequence reads: CASSLDGGSGETQYF. The DNA of the CDR3 is TGTGCCAGCAGCTTAGATGGGGGTAGCGGAGAGACCCAGTACTTC.

The rearrangement links TRBV7-8 to TRBJ1-4, with no clear D. Trimming shortened V by 4 bases and J by 3 bases, and 9 bases separated the two germline ends. Germline assignment: CDR1 SGHVS and CDR2 FQNEAQ. The CDR3 spans 14 residues. The CDR3 region is CASSSVGANEKLFF. The CDR3 bases are TGTGCCAGCAGCTCAGTTGGAGCTAATGAAAAACTGTTTTTT.

This sequence joins TRBV10-3 and TRBJ1-5, with 7 nucleotides matching TRBD1. CDR1 is ENHRY, CDR2 SYGVKD, per germline. This CDR3 region has 13 residues. V lost 7 bases and J lost 3; bases outside the gene matches: 3. Here the CDR3 DNA reads TGTGCCATCAAGGACAGGCTCAATCAGCCCCAGCATTTT. This translates into CAIKDRLNQPQHF.

The DNA of the CDR3 is TGTGCCAGCAGCTTAGCACTAGCGGGGGGCGGAGATACGCAGTATTTT. Protein: CASSLALAGGGDTQYF. The chain couples TRBV11-2 to TRBJ2-3; 12 bases map to TRBD2. Trimming cost V 1 base and J 5 bases; bases outside gene matches: 4. This CDR3 is built from 16 residues. The germline gives CDR1 SGHAT, CDR2 FQNNGV.

CDR3 in amino acids: CASRAETGRSTEAFF. The CDR3 DNA reads as TGTGCCAGCAGGGCGGAGACAGGGCGGAGCACTGAAGCTTTCTTT. J is TRBJ1-1 and V is TRBV6-5, with 7 bases that match TRBD1. V shed 6 bases and J 4 bases; nucleotides not matched to a gene: 11. The length of the CDR3 is 15 residues. Germline assignment: CDR1 MNHEY and CDR2 SVGAGI.

This clone has only one observation. Here the CDR3 DNA reads TGTGCCAGCAGTTGGGCAGGTACTGCTCAGCCCCAGCATTTT. It encodes CASSWAGTAQPQHF. This sequence joins TRBV28 and TRBJ1-5; D is unresolved. The ends were cut back, 4 bases at V and 6 bases at J, with 13 bases in the middle. Per the germline V gene, CDR1 is MDHEN and CDR2 is SYDVKM. The CDR3 length is 14 residues.

The V call is TRBV20-1, the J call TRBJ2-7, with D possibly TRBD1 on 6 matching bases. V lost 7 bases and J 5 bases, leaving 12 bases between the germline ends. The CDR3 consists of 11 residues. The germline V gene has CDR1 DFQATT and CDR2 SNEGSKA (reference sequence). CDR3 amino acids: CSGEQGNEQYV. The CDR3 DNA is TGCAGTGGGGAGCAGGGGAACGAGCAGTACGTC.

J is TRBJ1-2 and V is TRBV19, with no clear D. CDR1 is LNHDA and CDR2 is SQIVND in the germline V gene (reference sequence). Trimming left V 6 bases short and J 3 bases short, with 11 bases between. This CDR3 has 13 amino acids. The CDR3 DNA follows: TGTGCCAGTAGCCGAGGCGGTTACTATGGCTACACCTTC. This translates into CASSRGGYYGYTF.

This clone was detected once. CDR3 loop: CASTRDSGTEAFF. Written as DNA, the CDR3 is TGTGCCAGCACCAGGGATTCTGGCACTGAAGCTTTCTTT. V and J are TRBV6-5 and TRBJ1-1; possible D gene TRBD1, 5 bases. The CDR3 is made up of 13 amino acids. Germline V gives CDR1 MNHEY, CDR2 SVGAGI. V shed 7 bases and J shed 4 bases, with 13 bases lying between them.

The chain uses TRBV30 and TRBJ1-3; D uncertain. CDR1 and CDR2 from the germline V gene are GTSNPN and SVGIG (reference sequence). The CDR3 has 13 amino acids. The V gene lost 2 bases and the J gene lost 3 bases, with 8 bases spanning the gap. The CDR3 coding sequence is TGTGCCTGGAGTCAACAGCTTGGAAACACCATATATTTT. This encodes CAWSQQLGNTIYF.

The rearrangement uses TRBV4-3 and TRBJ1-1; D is ambiguous. This CDR3 region has 16 residues. V gave up 2 bases and J gave up 1 base, with 14 bases separating them. Germline V gene sequence: CDR1 LGHNA, CDR2 YSLEER. CDR3 nucleotides: TGCGCCAGCAGCCAATACGAACGGGTTGGGAACACTGAAGCTTTCTTT. Its protein is CASSQYERVGNTEAFF.

The chain has TRBV5-1 and TRBJ1-1; D gene ambiguous. This CDR3 has 14 residues. The germline gives CDR1 SGHRS, CDR2 YFSETQ. The V end was cut by 3 bases, the J end by 1 base, with 10 bases between. DNA of the CDR3: TGCGCCAGCAGCTCGTCGGGAGGGAACACTGAAGCTTTCTTT. The encoded protein is CASSSSGGNTEAFF.

The chain is built from TRBV6-6 and TRBJ1-5; perhaps TRBD1 as D (6 bases). Germline loops: CDR1 MNHNY, CDR2 SVGAGI (reference sequence). V was trimmed by 4 bases and J by 4 bases, leaving 17 bases between them. The CDR3 runs 16 residues. CDR3 nucleotide sequence: TGTGCCAGCAGTTTCCCCTCACAGGGCGCTAATCAGCCCCAGCATTTT. Residues: CASSFPSQGANQPQHF.

The chain is built from TRBV2 and TRBJ2-7; possibly TRBD2 for D (5 bases). CDR1 and CDR2 from the germline V gene are SNHLY and FYNNEI. V was shortened by 5 bases and J by 3 bases, with 17 bases between the two germline ends. This CDR3 comprises 15 residues. DNA of the CDR3: TGTGCCAGCAGTACCGGGATAGCAGCAAACTACGAGCAGTACTTC. Translating gives CASSTGIAANYEQYF.

The chain couples TRBV20-1 to TRBJ1-1; TRBD1 aligns across 9 bases. Germline V gene sequence: CDR1 DFQATT, CDR2 SNEGSKA (reference sequence). This CDR3 spans 18 amino acids. Trimming removed 3 bases from V and 3 bases from J; junction bases left unmatched: 17. The CDR3 region is CSASPVPDRGRWDTEAFF. The CDR3 DNA follows: TGCAGTGCTAGTCCCGTTCCGGACAGGGGCCGGTGGGACACTGAAGCTTTCTTT.

The chain carries TRBV6-6 and TRBJ1-3; no definite D call. Per the germline V gene, CDR1 is MNHNY and CDR2 is SVGAGI (reference sequence). Trimming removed 2 bases from V and 2 bases from J, with 13 bases in between. The CDR3 length is 16 residues. The CDR3 DNA reads as TGTGCCAGCAGTTACGGGCAGCTCTCTGCTGGAAACACCATATATTTT. It encodes CASSYGQLSAGNTIYF.